The 16 T cell receptor beta chains below all came from one sample that was sequenced in a study of T cell responses to AZD1222 COVID-19 vaccine. The protocol was immunoSEQ multiplex PCR, while the TCRdb copy is restricted to in-frame clones and leaves out a portion. The profile shows around 140,000 clones, approximately 92% of them singletons. The input for sequencing was peripheral blood, taken 28 days after the second AZD1222 dose. These receptors were taken from an adult who received the AZD1222 COVID-19 vaccine.

The chain combines TRBV2 with TRBJ1-2, with 9 bases matching TRBD1. CDR1 and CDR2 from the germline V gene are SNHLY and FYNNEI. The V segment lost 6 bases and the J segment 2 bases; nucleotides outside the gene matches: 7. There are 15 residues in the CDR3. CDR3: CASRKGTGQNYGYTF. The CDR3 DNA reads TGTGCCAGCAGGAAGGGGACAGGGCAGAACTATGGCTACACCTTC.

CDR3 amino acids: CASSLFGYGYTF. CDR3 nucleotide sequence: TGTGCCAGCAGTTTATTCGGCTATGGCTACACCTTC. The rearrangement joins TRBV12-3 or TRBV12-4 to TRBJ1-2; D gene unclear. The V end was cut by 2 bases, the J end by 4 bases, with 5 bases between. The CDR3 contains 12 residues.

This clone appeared a single time. The CDR3 nucleotides read TGTGCCAGCAGCAGGGACCGACAAAATAACTATGGCTACACCTTC. The encoded protein is CASSRDRQNNYGYTF. The chain uses TRBV21-1 and TRBJ1-2. TRBV21-1 is marked as a pseudogene. CDR3 length: 15 amino acids.

In its sample, this clone was seen a few times. The chain is built from TRBV7-8 and TRBJ1-1; no definite D call. V was trimmed by 1 base and J by 7 bases, leaving 10 bases between them. Per germline, CDR1 SGHVS and CDR2 FQNEAQ. CDR3 size: 13 residues. CDR3 residues: CASSLGGSVEAFF. CDR3 in DNA: TGTGCCAGCAGCTTAGGTGGAAGTGTTGAAGCTTTCTTT.

J is TRBJ2-7 and V is TRBV6-5; 11 positions match TRBD2. CDR1 and CDR2 (germline): MNHEY, SVGAGI. Trimming cost V 2 bases and J 3 bases; bases outside gene matches: 0. The length of the CDR3 is 14 residues. CDR3: CASSYLAGGYEQYF. CDR3 coding DNA: TGTGCCAGCAGTTACCTAGCGGGGGGCTACGAGCAGTACTTC.

This sequence joins TRBV6-1 and TRBJ2-1; TRBD2 matches at 12 bases. V was clipped by 3 bases and J by 7 bases; unmatched bases: 7. The CDR3 runs 16 residues. Germline V CDR1 and CDR2: MNHNS, SASEGT. The CDR3 sequence: CASSEASGGARNEQFF. The CDR3, as DNA: TGTGCCAGCAGTGAGGCTAGCGGGGGGGCACGAAATGAGCAGTTCTTC.

The J gene is TRBJ2-2, the V gene TRBV9, with 9 bases matching TRBD2. Trimming took 2 bases from V and 6 from J; bases not matched to a gene: 5. Germline V gives CDR1 SGDLS, CDR2 YYNGEE. The CDR3 length is 15 residues. This CDR3 is CASSVVGGGAGELFF. The CDR3 DNA follows: TGTGCCAGCAGCGTGGTCGGCGGGGGGGCCGGGGAGCTGTTTTTT.

The V and J genes are TRBV6-4 and TRBJ1-4; D is unclear. CDR1 and CDR2 from the germline V gene are MRHNA and SNTAGT. The length of the CDR3 is 15 residues. The V gene lost 3 bases and the J gene lost 4 bases, with 12 bases spanning the gap. The CDR3: CASSEPQRVNEKLFF. DNA of the CDR3: TGTGCCAGCAGTGAACCCCAGAGAGTTAATGAAAAACTGTTTTTT.

The chain recombines TRBV11-3 with TRBJ2-1; D is unresolved. The germline CDR1 and CDR2 sequences are SGHNT and YENEEA. The CDR3 is made up of 11 amino acids. V shed 5 bases and J shed 15 bases, with 14 bases lying between them. The CDR3 protein is CASSLGNWAFF. The CDR3 bases are TGTGCCAGCAGCCTGGGGAACTGGGCGTTCTTC. Full variable domain (rest looked up from reference TRBV11-3 and TRBJ2-1): EAGVVQSPRYKIIEKKQPVAFWCNPISGHNTLYWYLQNLGQGPELLIRYENEEAVDDSQLPKDRFSAERLKGVDSTLKIQPAELGDSAVYLCASSLGNWAFFGPGTRLTVL.

CDR3 loop: CASSLMTGNTEAFF. Here the CDR3 DNA reads TGTGCCAGCAGCTTGATGACAGGGAACACTGAAGCTTTCTTT. J is TRBJ1-1 and V is TRBV7-2; perhaps TRBD1 as D (6 bases). The V and J ends lost 3 bases and 1 base respectively, with 9 bases between them. CDR3 size: 14 residues. Germline-derived CDR1 and CDR2 are SGHTA and FQGNSA.

The V and J genes are TRBV19 and TRBJ1-5; D may be TRBD1 (5 bases). V was cut by 7 bases and J by 2 bases, with 15 bases left in between. From germline, CDR1 is LNHDA and CDR2 SQIVND (reference sequence). The CDR3 has 15 amino acids. CDR3 in amino acids: CASKLRVGGNQPQHF. CDR3 DNA: TGTGCCAGTAAACTTCGCGTGGGGGGCAATCAGCCCCAGCATTTT.

This sequence joins TRBV11-2 and TRBJ2-1; 12 bases align to TRBD2. CDR3 length equals 15 residues. Germline CDR1 and CDR2: SGHAT and FQNNGV. The V segment lost 1 base and the J segment 5 bases; nucleotides outside the gene matches: 0. CDR3: CASSLGLAGDNEQFF. The CDR3 nucleotides read TGTGCCAGCAGCTTAGGACTAGCGGGAGACAATGAGCAGTTCTTC. The full variable domain, rest sourced from reference TRBV11-2 and TRBJ2-1, is EAGVAQSPRYKIIEKRQSVAFWCNPISGHATLYWYQQILGQGPKLLIQFQNNGVVDDSQLPKDRFSAERLKGVDSTLKIQPAKLEDSAVYLCASSLGLAGDNEQFFGPGTRLTVL.

The chain uses TRBV30 and TRBJ2-2, with 9 bases identical to TRBD1. Looked up from germline, CDR1 is GTSNPN and CDR2 is SVGIG (reference sequence). The CDR3 consists of 15 residues. J lost 3 bases, V lost 1 base, and 3 bases had no gene match. CDR3 residues: CAWSGYRGHTGELFF. The CDR3 nucleotides are TGTGCCTGGAGTGGATACAGGGGGCACACCGGGGAGCTGTTTTTT.

J is TRBJ2-3 and V is TRBV29-1; TRBD2 aligns across 7 bases. With 6 bases clipped from V and 0 bases from J, the junction kept 15 bases outside the gene matches. The CDR3 is 17 amino acids. Per the germline V gene, CDR1 is SQVTM and CDR2 is ANQGSEA. CDR3 nucleotides: TGCAGCGTCGTGAGGGGCTACGGGACTACTAGCACAGATACGCAGTATTTT. Protein product: CSVVRGYGTTSTDTQYF.

This chain links TRBV14 with TRBJ2-2, with unresolved D. V dropped 1 base and J dropped 3 bases, with 6 bases sitting between them. Per the germline V gene, CDR1 is SGHDN and CDR2 is FVKESK. This CDR3 spans 14 amino acids. CDR3 region: CASSQGRYTGELFF. For the CDR3, the DNA is TGTGCCAGCAGCCAAGGCCGGTACACCGGGGAGCTGTTTTTT.

This clone was observed a few times. The V and J genes are TRBV25-1 and TRBJ1-1, with D uncertain. Per the germline V gene, CDR1 is MGHDK and CDR2 is SYGVNS. V lost 2 bases and J 3 bases, leaving 10 bases between the germline ends. The CDR3 sequence is 14 residues long. CDR3 in DNA: TGTGCCAGCAGTGAAAACCCTTTCGACACTGAAGCTTTCTTT. Its protein product is CASSENPFDTEAFF.